These 12 T cell receptor beta chains came from one sample sequenced in a study of regulatory T cells in long-lasting Graves disease. Noted time point: persistent/refractory GD, antithyroid drugs over 5 years with positive TRAb. PBMCs provided the RNA from which the TCR library was made. Arm-PCR of CDR3 regions and iRepertoire HTBI primers were used to build TCR beta libraries. TCRdb independently ran MiXCR on the multiplex PCR reads; one entry per CDR3 protein. The sample consists of 450,000 or so distinct CDR3 sequences, less than 25% of them appearing once. The source material was peripheral blood mononuclear cells (PBMCs), sampled when the disease was refractory, from a patient treated with antithyroid drugs. Every receptor here comes from a female donor with Graves disease.

The chain combines TRBV15 with TRBJ1-5; TRBD1 is a possible D gene (5 bases). Trimming took off 0 bases at V and 6 bases at J, with 12 bases between the two ends. Per germline, CDR1 LNHNV and CDR2 YYDKDF (reference sequence). The CDR3 is made up of 15 amino acids. The CDR3 coding sequence is TGTGCCACCAGCAGAGATGGGGGGTTAAGTCAGCCCCAGCATTTT. Protein: CATSRDGGLSQPQHF.

This clonotype was seen a few times. V and J are TRBV6-1 and TRBJ2-7; the D gene is possibly TRBD2 (7 bases). The CDR3 consists of 16 residues. Deletions cut 6 bases from V and 1 base from J, with 19 bases between. Germline assignment: CDR1 MNHNS and CDR2 SASEGT. The CDR3 here is CASSLDGGASSYEQYF. In DNA form, the CDR3 reads TGTGCCAGCAGCCTTGATGGGGGGGCGAGTTCCTACGAGCAGTACTTC.

This clonotype was detected only a few times. V gene TRBV12-5 combines with J gene TRBJ2-4; 9 bases map to TRBD1. Germline V gene sequence: CDR1 LGHNT, CDR2 FRNRAP. This CDR3 is built from 19 residues. V trimming: 6 bases; J trimming: 5 bases; junction bases outside the gene matches: 20. CDR3 DNA: TGTGCTAGTGGAAAAAGAAGCGGGACAGGGAGGTTGGAAGAAAACATTCAGTACTTC. This gives the protein CASGKRSGTGRLEENIQYF. Complete variable domain (other parts from reference TRBV12-5 and TRBJ2-4): DARVTQTPRHKVTEMGQEVTMRCQPILGHNTVFWYRQTMMQGLELLAYFRNRAPLDDSGMPKDRFSAEMPDATLATLKIQPSEPRDSAVYFCASGKRSGTGRLEENIQYFGAGTRLSVL.

This clonotype was counted a few times. This chain connects TRBV29-1 to TRBJ1-1; maybe TRBD1 (5 bases). The CDR3 has 15 amino acids. Germline CDR1 reads SQVTM; CDR2 reads ANQGSEA. Trimming shortened V by 3 bases and J by 1 base, and 15 bases separated the two germline ends. In nucleotides, the CDR3 is TGCAGCGTTGAGGGTTGGGCAGGGCAGAACACTGAAGCTTTCTTT. Protein product: CSVEGWAGQNTEAFF.

In its sample, this clonotype was seen many times. The rearrangement links TRBV10-3 to TRBJ1-2, with D possibly being TRBD1 (5 bases). Germline V lookup: CDR1 ENHRY, CDR2 SYGVKD. This CDR3 is 16 amino acids long. V was clipped by 6 bases and J by 3 bases, with 20 bases between them. The CDR3 loop is CAIRRSFSGGDYGYTF. CDR3 DNA: TGTGCCATCAGAAGATCATTTTCGGGGGGAGACTATGGCTACACCTTC.

This clonotype appeared a single time. V and J are TRBV11-2 and TRBJ2-3, with a tentative D call TRBD2 (5 bases). Germline V CDR1 and CDR2: SGHAT, FQNNGV. This CDR3 comprises 16 residues. The V end lost 0 bases, the J end lost 0 bases, and 10 bases lay between the germline ends. The CDR3, as DNA: TGTGCCAGCAGCTTAGATCAGAGCGGCAGCACAGATACGCAGTATTTT. It translates to CASSLDQSGSTDTQYF.

This clonotype was observed a handful of times. This chain connects TRBV11-2 to TRBJ2-3, with 7 bases that match TRBD2. The CDR3 consists of 16 residues. Germline CDR1 reads SGHAT; CDR2 reads FQNNGV. Germline trimming cut 4 bases from V and 0 bases from J; bases unmatched to any gene: 7. The CDR3, as DNA: TGTGCCAGCAGCTCAGCTAGCGGTCCTAGCACAGATACGCAGTATTTT. Protein: CASSSASGPSTDTQYF.

This clonotype was found a few times. The J gene is TRBJ1-6, the V gene TRBV10-3, with D tentatively TRBD1 (6 bases). V gave up 11 bases and J gave up 9 bases, with 26 bases separating them. This CDR3 comprises 16 residues. Germline loops: CDR1 ENHRY, CDR2 SYGVKD. Here the CDR3 reads CADFSGGRWRGSPLHF. The CDR3 DNA sequence: TGTGCCGATTTTTCCGGGGGCCGTTGGCGGGGTTCACCCCTCCACTTT.

Details on this clonotype: This may be a read error: a much more frequent sequence differs by one nucleotide. V and J are TRBV12-5 and TRBJ1-2, with 7 bases aligning to TRBD1. Germline-derived CDR1 and CDR2 are LGHNT and FRNRAP. This CDR3 is 17 amino acids long. CDR3 in amino acids: CASGPYSGDSPNYGHTF. The CDR3 nucleotides read TGTGCTAGTGGTCCCTACTCCGGGGACAGTCCTAACTATGGCCACACCTTC.

This chain joins TRBV20-1 and TRBJ2-5; 11 positions match TRBD2. The J call may not be correct, given that the DNA end is closer to TRBJ2-1. CDR3 size: 15 residues. Germline lookup yields CDR1 DFQATT and CDR2 SNEGSKA (reference sequence). The CDR3 is CSAQTGTSGYNEQFF. The CDR3 coding sequence is TGCAGTGCTCAGACCGGGACTAGCGGATACAATGAGCAGTTCTTC.

This clonotype showed up many times. The rearrangement links TRBV11-2 to TRBJ2-7, with 7 bases matching TRBD2. The CDR3 is 16 residues long. Germline lookup yields CDR1 SGHAT and CDR2 FQNNGV. After removal of 5 bases from V and 4 bases from J, the junction contained 14 bases not matched to a gene. CDR3 sequence: CASSPTTVLARYEQYF. In DNA form, the CDR3 reads TGTGCCAGCAGCCCGACCACCGTACTAGCGCGGTACGAGCAGTACTTC.

This clonotype was seen ten or more times. The genes are TRBV28 and TRBJ1-4; D is perhaps TRBD1 (5 bases). This CDR3 has 15 residues. CDR1 and CDR2 (germline): MDHEN, SYDVKM. Trimming removed 3 bases from V and 0 bases from J, with 8 bases in between. Here the CDR3 DNA reads TGTGCCAGCAGTTTGGGGGGAGCAACTAATGAAAAACTGTTTTTT. It is translated as CASSLGGATNEKLFF.